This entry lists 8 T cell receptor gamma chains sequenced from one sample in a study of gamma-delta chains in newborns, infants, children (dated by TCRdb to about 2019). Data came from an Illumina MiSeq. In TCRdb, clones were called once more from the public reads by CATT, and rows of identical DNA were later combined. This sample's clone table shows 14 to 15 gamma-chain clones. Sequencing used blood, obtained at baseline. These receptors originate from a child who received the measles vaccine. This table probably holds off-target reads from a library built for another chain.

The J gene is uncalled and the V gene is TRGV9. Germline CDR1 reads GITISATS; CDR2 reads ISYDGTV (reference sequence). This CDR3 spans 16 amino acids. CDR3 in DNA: TGTGCCTTTCTGGGGGATACAGAATTTTTGACAGCACAACTCTTCTTT. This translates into CAFLGDTEFLTAQLFF.

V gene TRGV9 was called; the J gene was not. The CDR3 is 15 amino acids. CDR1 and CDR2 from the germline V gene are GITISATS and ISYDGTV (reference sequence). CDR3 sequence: CACESLLSLTAQLFF. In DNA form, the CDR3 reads TGTGCCTGTGAGTCTTTACTGTCTTTGACAGCACAACTCTTCTTT.

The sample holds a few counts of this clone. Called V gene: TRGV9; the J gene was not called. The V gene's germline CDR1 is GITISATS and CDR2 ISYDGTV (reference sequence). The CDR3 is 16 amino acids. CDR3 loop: CAFWLRGGRLTAQLFF. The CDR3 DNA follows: TGTGCCTTTTGGTTACGGGGGGGTAGGCTGACAGCACAACTCTTCTTT.

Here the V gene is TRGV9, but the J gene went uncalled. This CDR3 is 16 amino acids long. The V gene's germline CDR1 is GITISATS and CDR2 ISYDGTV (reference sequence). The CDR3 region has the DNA TGTGCCTGTGACACGCTTATCAGGGGAAGGACAGCACAACTCTTCTTT. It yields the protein CACDTLIRGRTAQLFF.

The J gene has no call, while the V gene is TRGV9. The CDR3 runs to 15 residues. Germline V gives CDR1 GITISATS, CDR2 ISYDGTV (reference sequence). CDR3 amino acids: CAFAGGRDGTAQLFF. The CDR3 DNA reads TGTGCCTTCGCTGGGGGACGAGATGGGACAGCACAACTCTTCTTT.

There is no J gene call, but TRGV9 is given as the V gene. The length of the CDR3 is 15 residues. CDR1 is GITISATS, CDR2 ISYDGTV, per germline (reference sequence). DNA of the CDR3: TGTGCCTGGGATCCTTCCTACACTTTGACAGCACAACTCTTCTTT. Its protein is CAWDPSYTLTAQLFF.

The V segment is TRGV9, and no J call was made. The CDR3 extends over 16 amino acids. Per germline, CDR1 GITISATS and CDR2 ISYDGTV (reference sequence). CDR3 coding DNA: TGTGCCTGTGACACCGTTGGGGGATATTTGACAGCACAACTCTTCTTT. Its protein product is CACDTVGGYLTAQLFF.

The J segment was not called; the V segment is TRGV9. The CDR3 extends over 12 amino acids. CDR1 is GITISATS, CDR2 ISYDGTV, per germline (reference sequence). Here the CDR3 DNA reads TGTGCCTTTAAAGGGGCAGGGGCACAACTCTTCTTT. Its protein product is CAFKGAGAQLFF.